The present T cell receptor (beta chain) was sequenced within a study of T cells in Graves' hyperthyroidism and ophthalmopathy. Study-level points and caveats: The model identified upcoming ophthalmopathy a median about 7.1 months ahead of onset. Separating ophthalmopathy from stable hyperthyroidism was achieved by a 13 V-J model. Most clonotypes expanded in thyroid above 0.001 were likewise present in blood.

Diagnosing involved the use of clinical symptoms, serum thyroxine and TRAb, thyroid ultrasound and orbital computed tomography. V was cut by 3 bases and J by 4 bases, with 9 bases left in between. Germline V gives CDR1 MGHRA, CDR2 YSYEKL. The CDR3 has 14 residues. Comment on this clonotype: Its antigen is unknown.

RNA transcripts served as the template for amplifying TCR beta CDR3 regions. A set of HTBI primers served as the primers for a first-round RT-PCR of the TCR CDR3. Using its own MiXCR run on the multiplex PCR reads, TCRdb lists one record per CDR3 protein. The table lists 450,000 to 700,000 distinct CDR3 sequences, about 43% of them singletons. Material: peripheral blood or thyroid tissue (not recorded which). The rearrangement links TRBV4-1 to TRBJ2-2; perhaps D is TRBD1 or TRBD2 (6 bases each). This TCR was recovered from an adult woman with Graves' disease, either hyperthyroidism or ophthalmopathy (not recorded which). The CDR3 bases are TGCGCCAGCAGCCAGGGGGGCCTCACCGGGGAGCTGTTTTTT. It encodes CASSQGGLTGELFF.